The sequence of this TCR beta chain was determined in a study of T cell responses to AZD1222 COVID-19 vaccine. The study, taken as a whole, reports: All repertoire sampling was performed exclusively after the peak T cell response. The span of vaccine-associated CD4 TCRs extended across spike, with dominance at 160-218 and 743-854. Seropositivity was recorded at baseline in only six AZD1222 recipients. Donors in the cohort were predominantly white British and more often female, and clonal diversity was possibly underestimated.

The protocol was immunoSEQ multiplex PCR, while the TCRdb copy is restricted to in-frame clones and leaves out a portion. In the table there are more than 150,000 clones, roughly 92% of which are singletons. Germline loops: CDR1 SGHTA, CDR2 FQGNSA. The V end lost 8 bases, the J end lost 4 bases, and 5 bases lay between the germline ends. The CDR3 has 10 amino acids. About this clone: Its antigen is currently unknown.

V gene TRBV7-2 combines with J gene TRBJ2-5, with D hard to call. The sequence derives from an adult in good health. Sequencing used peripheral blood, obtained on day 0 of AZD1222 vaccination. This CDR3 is CASALETQYF. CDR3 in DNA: TGTGCCAGCGCCCTAGAGACCCAGTACTTC. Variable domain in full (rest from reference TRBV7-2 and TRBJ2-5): GAGVSQSPSNKVTEKGKDVELRCDPISGHTALYWYRQSLGQGLEFLIYFQGNSAPDKSGLPSDRFSAERTGGSVSTLTIQRTQQEDSAVYLCASALETQYFGPGTRLLVL.